This TCR beta chain is drawn from a study of graft-versus-host responses after intestinal transplantation. Germline V gene sequence: CDR1 SGDLS, CDR2 YYNGEE. The CDR3 totals 15 residues. Unmatched junction bases numbered 12, after V lost 3 bases and J lost 7 bases. Sequencing used immunoSEQ multiplex PCR; TCRdb keeps in-frame clones, though not all of them. Among tens of thousands of clones, roughly nine tenths were seen once, and the ten largest hold under 6.5%. This clone came up once. The receptor was derived from a human patient who received an intestinal transplant, so some T cells may come from the graft donor. This chain links TRBV9 with TRBJ1-2, with 7 bases aligning to TRBD1. This sample comprised PBMCs, obtained around 68 days after intestinal transplantation. The CDR3 DNA is TGTGCCAGCAGCGCGGTTGACAGGGTAAAGGGTGGCTACACCTTC. It yields the protein CASSAVDRVKGGYTF.